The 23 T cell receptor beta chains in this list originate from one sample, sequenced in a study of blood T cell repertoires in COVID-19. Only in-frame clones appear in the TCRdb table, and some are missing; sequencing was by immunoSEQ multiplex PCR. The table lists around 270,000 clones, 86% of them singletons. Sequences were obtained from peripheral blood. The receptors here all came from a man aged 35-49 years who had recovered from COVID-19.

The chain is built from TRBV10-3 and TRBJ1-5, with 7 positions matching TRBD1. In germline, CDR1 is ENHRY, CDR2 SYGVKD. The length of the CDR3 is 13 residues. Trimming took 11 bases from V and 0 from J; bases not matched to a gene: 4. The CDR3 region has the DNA TGTGCCCTTGGACAGGTTAGCAATCAGCCCCAGCATTTT. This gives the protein CALGQVSNQPQHF.

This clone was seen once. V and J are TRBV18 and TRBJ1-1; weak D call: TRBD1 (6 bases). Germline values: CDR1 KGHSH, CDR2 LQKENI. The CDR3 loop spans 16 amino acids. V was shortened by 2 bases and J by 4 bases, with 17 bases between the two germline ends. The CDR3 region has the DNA TGTGCCAGCTCACCAGACATCCCAGGGGATTTCACTGAAGCTTTCTTT. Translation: CASSPDIPGDFTEAFF.

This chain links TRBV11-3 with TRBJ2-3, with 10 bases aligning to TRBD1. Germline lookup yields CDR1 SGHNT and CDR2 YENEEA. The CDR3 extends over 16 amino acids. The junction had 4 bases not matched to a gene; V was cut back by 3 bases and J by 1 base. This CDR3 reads CASSFAGTGGTDTQYF. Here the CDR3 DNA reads TGTGCCAGCAGCTTCGCCGGGACAGGGGGCACAGATACGCAGTATTTT. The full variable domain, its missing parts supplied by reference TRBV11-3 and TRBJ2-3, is EAGVVQSPRYKIIEKKQPVAFWCNPISGHNTLYWYLQNLGQGPELLIRYENEEAVDDSQLPKDRFSAERLKGVDSTLKIQPAELGDSAVYLCASSFAGTGGTDTQYFGPGTRLTVL.

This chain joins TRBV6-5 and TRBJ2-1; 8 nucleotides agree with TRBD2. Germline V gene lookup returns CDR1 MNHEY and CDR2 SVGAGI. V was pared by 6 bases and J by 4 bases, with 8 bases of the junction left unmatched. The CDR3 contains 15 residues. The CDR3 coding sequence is TGTGCCAGCAGGGGGGCGGGAGGCCCTTACAATGAGCAGTTCTTC. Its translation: CASRGAGGPYNEQFF.

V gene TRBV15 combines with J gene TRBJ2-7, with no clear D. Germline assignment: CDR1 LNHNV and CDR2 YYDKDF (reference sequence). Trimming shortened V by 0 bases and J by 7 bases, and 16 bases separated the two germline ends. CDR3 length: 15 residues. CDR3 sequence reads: CATSRDGHYSDEQYF. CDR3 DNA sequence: TGTGCCACCAGCAGAGATGGTCACTACTCGGATGAGCAGTACTTC.

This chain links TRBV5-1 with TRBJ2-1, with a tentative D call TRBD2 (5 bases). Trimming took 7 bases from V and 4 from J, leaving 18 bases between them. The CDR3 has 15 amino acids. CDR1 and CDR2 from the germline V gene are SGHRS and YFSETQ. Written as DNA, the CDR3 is TGCGCCAGCCGGTTTGCAGCGGTCCCTTACAATGAGCAGTTCTTC. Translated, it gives CASRFAAVPYNEQFF.

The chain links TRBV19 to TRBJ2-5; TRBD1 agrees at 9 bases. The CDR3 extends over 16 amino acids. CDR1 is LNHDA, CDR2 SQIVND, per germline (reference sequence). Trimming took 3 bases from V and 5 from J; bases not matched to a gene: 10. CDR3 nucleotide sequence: TGTGCCAGTAGTATCCTTGGGACAGGGATGGGGGAGACCCAGTACTTC. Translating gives CASSILGTGMGETQYF.

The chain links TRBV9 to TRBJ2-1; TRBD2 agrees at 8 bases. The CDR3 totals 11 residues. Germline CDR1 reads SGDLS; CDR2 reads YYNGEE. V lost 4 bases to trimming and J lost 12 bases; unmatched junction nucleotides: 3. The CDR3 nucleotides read TGTGCCAGCAGCCCCGGGGGGGTGCAGTTCTTC. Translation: CASSPGGVQFF.

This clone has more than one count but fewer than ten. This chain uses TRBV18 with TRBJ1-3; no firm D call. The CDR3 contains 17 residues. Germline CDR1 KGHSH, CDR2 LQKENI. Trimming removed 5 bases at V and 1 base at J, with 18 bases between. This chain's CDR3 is CASSEFPGSTSGNTIYF. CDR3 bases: TGTGCCAGCTCAGAATTTCCGGGATCCACTTCTGGAAACACCATATATTTT.

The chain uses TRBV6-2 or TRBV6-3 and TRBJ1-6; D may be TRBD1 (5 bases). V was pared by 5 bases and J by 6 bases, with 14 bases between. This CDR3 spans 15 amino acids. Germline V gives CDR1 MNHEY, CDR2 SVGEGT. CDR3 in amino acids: CASSRVPGLNSPLHF. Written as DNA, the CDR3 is TGTGCCAGCAGTCGCGTCCCGGGACTTAATTCACCCCTCCACTTT.

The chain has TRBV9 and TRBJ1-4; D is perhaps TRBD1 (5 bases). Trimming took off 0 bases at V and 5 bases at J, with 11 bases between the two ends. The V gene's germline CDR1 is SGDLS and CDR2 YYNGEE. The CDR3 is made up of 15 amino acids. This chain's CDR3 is CASSVAGTINEKLFF. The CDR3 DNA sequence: TGTGCCAGCAGCGTAGCCGGGACTATAAATGAAAAACTGTTTTTT.

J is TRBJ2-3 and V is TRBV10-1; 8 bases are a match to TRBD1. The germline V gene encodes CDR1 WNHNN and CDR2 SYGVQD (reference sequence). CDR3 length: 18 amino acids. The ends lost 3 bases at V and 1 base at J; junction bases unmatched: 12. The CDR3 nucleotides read TGCGCCAGCAGTGACTCCCTGACAGGGGCTCAAGGCACAGATACGCAGTATTTT. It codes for CASSDSLTGAQGTDTQYF.

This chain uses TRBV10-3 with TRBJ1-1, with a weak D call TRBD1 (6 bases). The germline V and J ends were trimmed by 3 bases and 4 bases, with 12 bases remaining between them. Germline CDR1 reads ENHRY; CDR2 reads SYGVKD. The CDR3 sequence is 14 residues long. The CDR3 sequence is CAISESPGATEAFF. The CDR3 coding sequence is TGTGCCATCAGTGAATCGCCAGGGGCCACTGAAGCTTTCTTT.

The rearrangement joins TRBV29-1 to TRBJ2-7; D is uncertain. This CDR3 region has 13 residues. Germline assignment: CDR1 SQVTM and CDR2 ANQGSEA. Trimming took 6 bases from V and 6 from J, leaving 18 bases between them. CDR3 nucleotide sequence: TGCAGCGTCGCGGAGACCCAATCCGCCGAGCAGTACTTC. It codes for CSVAETQSAEQYF.

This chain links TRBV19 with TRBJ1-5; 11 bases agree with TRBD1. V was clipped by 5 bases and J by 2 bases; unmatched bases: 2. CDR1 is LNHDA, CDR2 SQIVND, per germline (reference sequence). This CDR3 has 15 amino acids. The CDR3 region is CASSPDRGRNQPQHF. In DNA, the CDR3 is TGTGCCAGTAGTCCGGACAGGGGGCGCAATCAGCCCCAGCATTTT.

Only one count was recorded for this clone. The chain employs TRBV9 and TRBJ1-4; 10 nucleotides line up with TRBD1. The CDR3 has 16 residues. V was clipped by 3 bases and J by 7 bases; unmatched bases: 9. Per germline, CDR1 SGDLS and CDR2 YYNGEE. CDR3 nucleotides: TGTGCCAGCAGCGCTAGACAGGGGGCGATGGGTGAAAAACTGTTTTTT. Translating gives CASSARQGAMGEKLFF.

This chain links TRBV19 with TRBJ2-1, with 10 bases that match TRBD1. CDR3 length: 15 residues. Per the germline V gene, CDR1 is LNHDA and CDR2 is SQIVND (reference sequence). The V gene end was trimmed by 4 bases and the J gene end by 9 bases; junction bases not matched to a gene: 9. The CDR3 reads CASSTGQGIFSEQFF. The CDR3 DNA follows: TGTGCCAGTAGTACGGGACAGGGGATATTCAGTGAGCAGTTCTTC.

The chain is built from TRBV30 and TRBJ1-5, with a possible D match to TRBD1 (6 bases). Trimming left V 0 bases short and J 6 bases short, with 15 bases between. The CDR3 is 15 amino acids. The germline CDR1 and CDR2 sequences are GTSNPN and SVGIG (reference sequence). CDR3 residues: CAWSVGGGFLQPQHF. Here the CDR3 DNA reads TGTGCCTGGAGTGTAGGGGGGGGGTTCCTTCAGCCCCAGCATTTT.

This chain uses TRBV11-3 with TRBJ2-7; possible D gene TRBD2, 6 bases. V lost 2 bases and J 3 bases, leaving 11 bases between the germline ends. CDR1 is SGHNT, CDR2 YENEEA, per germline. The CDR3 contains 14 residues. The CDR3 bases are TGTGCCAGCAGCTTACGAGGCGGGGACTACGAGCAGTACTTC. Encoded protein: CASSLRGGDYEQYF.

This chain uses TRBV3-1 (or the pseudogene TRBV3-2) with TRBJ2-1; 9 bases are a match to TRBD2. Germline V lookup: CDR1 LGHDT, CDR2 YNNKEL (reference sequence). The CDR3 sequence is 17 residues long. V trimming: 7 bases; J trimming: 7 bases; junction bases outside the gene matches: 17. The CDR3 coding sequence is TGTGCCAGCATCGATAAGGCGGGAGGGCCGTGGGGGAATGAGCAGTTCTTC. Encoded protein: CASIDKAGGPWGNEQFF.

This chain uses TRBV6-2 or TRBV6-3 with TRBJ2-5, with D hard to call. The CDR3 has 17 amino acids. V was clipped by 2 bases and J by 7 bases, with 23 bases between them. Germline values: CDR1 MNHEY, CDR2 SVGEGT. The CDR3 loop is CASSYESNRYTGGTQYF. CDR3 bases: TGTGCCAGCAGTTACGAGTCTAACCGCTATACTGGTGGGACCCAGTACTTC.

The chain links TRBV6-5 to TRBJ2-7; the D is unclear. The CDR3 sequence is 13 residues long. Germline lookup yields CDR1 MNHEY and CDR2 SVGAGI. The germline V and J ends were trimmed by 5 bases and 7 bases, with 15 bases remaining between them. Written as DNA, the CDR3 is TGTGCCAGCAGTAACGAGGCTCAATATGAGCAGTACTTC. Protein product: CASSNEAQYEQYF.

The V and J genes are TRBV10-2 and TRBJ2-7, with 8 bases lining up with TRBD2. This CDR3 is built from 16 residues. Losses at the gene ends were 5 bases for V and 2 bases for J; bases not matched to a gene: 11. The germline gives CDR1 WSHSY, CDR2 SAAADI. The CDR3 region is CASSRGGGWNPYEQYF. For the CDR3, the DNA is TGCGCCAGCAGTCGGGGGGGAGGGTGGAACCCCTACGAGCAGTACTTC.